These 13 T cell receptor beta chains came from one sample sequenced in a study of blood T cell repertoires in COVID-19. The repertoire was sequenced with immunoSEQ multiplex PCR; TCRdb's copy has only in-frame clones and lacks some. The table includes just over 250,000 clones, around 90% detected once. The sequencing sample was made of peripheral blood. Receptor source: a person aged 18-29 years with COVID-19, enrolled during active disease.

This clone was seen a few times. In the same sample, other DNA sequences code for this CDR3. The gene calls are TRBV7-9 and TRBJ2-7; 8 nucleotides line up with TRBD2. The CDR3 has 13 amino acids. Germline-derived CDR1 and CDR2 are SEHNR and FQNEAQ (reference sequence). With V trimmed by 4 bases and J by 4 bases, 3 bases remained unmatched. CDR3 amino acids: CASSSAGGYEQYF. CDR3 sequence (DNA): TGTGCCAGCAGCTCGGCGGGGGGTTACGAGCAGTACTTC.

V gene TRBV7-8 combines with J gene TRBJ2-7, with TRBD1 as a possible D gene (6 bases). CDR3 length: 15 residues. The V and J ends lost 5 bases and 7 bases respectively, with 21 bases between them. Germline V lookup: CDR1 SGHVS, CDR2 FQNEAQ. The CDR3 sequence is CASSRGARGDGEQYF. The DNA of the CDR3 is TGTGCCAGCAGCCGAGGGGCCAGGGGTGATGGAGAGCAGTACTTC.

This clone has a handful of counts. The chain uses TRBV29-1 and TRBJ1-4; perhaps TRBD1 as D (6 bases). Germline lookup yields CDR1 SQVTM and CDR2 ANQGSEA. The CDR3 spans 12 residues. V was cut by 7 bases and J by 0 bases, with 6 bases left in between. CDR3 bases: TGCAGCGGACAGGCAACTAATGAAAAACTGTTTTTT. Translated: CSGQATNEKLFF.

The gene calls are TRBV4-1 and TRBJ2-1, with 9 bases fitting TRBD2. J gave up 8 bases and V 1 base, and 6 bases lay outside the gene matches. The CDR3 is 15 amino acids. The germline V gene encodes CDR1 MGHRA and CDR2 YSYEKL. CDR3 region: CASSQVNSGSDEQFF. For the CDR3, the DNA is TGCGCCAGCAGCCAAGTTAATAGCGGGAGTGATGAGCAGTTCTTC.

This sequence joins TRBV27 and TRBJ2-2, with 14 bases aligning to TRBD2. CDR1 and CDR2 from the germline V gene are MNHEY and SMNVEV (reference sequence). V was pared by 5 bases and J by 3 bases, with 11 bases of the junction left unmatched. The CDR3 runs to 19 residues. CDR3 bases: TGTGCCAGCAGTACATCGGGACTAGCGGGAGTGGGGGACACCGGGGAGCTGTTTTTT. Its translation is CASSTSGLAGVGDTGELFF.

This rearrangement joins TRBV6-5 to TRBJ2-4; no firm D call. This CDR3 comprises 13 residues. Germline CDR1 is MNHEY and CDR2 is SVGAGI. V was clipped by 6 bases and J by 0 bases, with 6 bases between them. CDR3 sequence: CASRQLAKNIQYF. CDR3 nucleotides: TGTGCCAGCAGGCAGTTAGCCAAAAACATTCAGTACTTC.

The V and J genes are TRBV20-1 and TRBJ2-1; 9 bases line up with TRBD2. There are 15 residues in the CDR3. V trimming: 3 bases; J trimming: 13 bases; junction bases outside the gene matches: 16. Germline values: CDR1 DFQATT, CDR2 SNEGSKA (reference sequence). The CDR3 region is CSASYNFGSGRRQFF. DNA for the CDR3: TGCAGTGCTAGTTACAATTTCGGGAGCGGGAGGCGCCAGTTCTTC.

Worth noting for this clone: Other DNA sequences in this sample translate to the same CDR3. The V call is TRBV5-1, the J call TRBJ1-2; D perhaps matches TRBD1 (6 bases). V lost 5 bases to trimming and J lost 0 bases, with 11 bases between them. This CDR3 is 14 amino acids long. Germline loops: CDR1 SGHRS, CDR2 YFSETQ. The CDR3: CASSPTGTNYGYTF. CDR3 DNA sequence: TGCGCCAGCAGTCCTACAGGGACTAACTATGGCTACACCTTC.

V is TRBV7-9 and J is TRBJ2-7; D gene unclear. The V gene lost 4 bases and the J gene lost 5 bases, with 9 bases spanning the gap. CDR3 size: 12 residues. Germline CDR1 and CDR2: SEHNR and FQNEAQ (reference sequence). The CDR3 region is CASSSIRDEQYF. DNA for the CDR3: TGTGCCAGCAGCTCCATACGGGACGAGCAGTACTTC.

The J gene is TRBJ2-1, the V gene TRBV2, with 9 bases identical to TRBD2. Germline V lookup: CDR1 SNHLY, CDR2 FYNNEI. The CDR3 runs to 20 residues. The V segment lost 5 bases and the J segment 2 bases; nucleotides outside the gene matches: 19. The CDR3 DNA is TGTGCCAGCAGTTCGAATTTTCTAGCGGGAAGTGCCAAAGCCTACAATGAGCAGTTCTTC. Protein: CASSSNFLAGSAKAYNEQFF.

DNA for the CDR3: TGTGCCAGCTCACCAATACAGAGCACAGATACGCAGTATTTT. Protein sequence: CASSPIQSTDTQYF. The V and J genes are TRBV18 and TRBJ2-3; unclear D gene. Trimming took off 2 bases at V and 0 bases at J, with 6 bases between the two ends. CDR3 size: 14 residues. CDR1 is KGHSH, CDR2 LQKENI, per germline.

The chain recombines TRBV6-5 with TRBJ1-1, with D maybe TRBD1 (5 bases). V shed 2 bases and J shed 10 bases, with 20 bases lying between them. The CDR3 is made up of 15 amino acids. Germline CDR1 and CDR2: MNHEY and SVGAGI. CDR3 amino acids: CASSYGTLSGEGAFF. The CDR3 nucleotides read TGTGCCAGCAGTTACGGGACCTTATCGGGGGAGGGAGCTTTCTTT.

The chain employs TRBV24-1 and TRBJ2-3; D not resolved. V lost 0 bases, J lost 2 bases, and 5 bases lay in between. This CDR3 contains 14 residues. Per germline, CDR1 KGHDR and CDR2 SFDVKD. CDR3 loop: CATSDLHSTDTQYF. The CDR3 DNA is TGTGCCACCAGTGATTTGCACTCCACAGATACGCAGTATTTT.